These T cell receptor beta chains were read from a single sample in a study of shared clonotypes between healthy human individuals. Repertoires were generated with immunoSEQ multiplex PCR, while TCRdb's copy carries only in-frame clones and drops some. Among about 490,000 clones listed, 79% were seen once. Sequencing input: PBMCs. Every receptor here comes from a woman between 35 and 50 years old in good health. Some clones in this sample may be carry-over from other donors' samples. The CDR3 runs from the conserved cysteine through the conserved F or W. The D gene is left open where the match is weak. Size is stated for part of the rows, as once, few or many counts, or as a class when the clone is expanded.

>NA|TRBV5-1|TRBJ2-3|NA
CASSFVPTDTQYF
TGCGCCAGCAGCTTTGTCCCCACAGATACGCAGTATTTT
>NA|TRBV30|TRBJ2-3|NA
CAWSPTTDTQYF
TGTGCCTGGAGTCCTACCACAGATACGCAGTATTTT
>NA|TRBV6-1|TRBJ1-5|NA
CASSTEKNQPQHF
TGTGCCAGCAGCACAGAGAAAAATCAGCCCCAGCATTTT
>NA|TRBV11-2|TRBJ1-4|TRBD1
CASSWTGRGEKLFF
TGTGCCAGCAGCTGGACAGGGAGAGGGGAAAAACTGTTTTTT
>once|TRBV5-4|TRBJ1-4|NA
CASSLAGGFNEKLFF
TGTGCCAGCAGCTTGGCCGGGGGCTTTAATGAAAAACTGTTTTTT
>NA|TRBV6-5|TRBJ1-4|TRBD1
CASSRGTGGSEKLFF
TGTGCCAGCAGTCGCGGGACAGGCGGTAGCGAAAAACTGTTTTTT
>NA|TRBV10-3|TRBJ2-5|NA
CAISESASGVYF
TGTGCCATCAGTGAGTCTGCGTCGGGAGTTTACTTC
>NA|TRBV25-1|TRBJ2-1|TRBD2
CASRRDLFGLAGDRPLFF
TGTGCCAGCAGGCGGGACCTCTTTGGGCTAGCGGGAGATCGACCATTGTTCTTC
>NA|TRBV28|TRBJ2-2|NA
CASSLFGVNTGELFF
TGTGCCAGCAGTTTATTCGGGGTGAACACCGGGGAGCTGTTTTTT
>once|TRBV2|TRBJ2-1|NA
CASSETPANEQFF
TGTGCCAGCAGTGAAACTCCCGCCAATGAGCAGTTCTTC
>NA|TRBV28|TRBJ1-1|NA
CASRVLNTEAFF
TGTGCCAGCAGAGTCTTGAACACTGAAGCTTTCTTT
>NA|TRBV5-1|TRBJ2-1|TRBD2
CASSSGTSGRGFNEQFF
TGCGCCAGCAGCTCTGGGACTAGCGGGAGAGGTTTCAATGAGCAGTTCTTC
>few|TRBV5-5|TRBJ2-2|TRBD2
CASSLVQTSGTGELFF
TGTGCCAGCAGCTTGGTACAGACTAGCGGGACCGGGGAGCTGTTTTTT
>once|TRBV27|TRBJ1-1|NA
CASSFREGSTEAFF
TGTGCCAGCAGTTTCAGGGAGGGAAGCACTGAAGCTTTCTTT
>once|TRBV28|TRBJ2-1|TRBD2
CASSFSGRASDEQFF
TGTGCCAGCAGTTTTAGCGGGAGGGCCTCGGATGAGCAGTTCTTC
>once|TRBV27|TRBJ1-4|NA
CASRPGVGEKLFF
TGTGCCAGCAGGCCGGGGGTAGGTGAAAAACTGTTTTTT
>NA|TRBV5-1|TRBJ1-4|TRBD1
CASSYRDSSIVNEKLFF
TGCGCCAGCAGCTACCGGGACAGCAGTATTGTAAATGAAAAACTGTTTTTT
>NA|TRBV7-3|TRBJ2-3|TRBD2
CASSWDSSGSTDTQYF
TGTGCCAGCAGCTGGGACTCTAGCGGGAGCACAGATACGCAGTATTTT
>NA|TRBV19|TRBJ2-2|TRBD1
CASSTTSGGGPGELFF
TGTGCCAGTAGCACAACCTCAGGGGGTGGGCCCGGGGAGCTGTTTTTT
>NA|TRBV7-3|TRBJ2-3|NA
CASSQPTAGTDTQYF
TGTGCCAGCAGCCAGCCGACAGCGGGCACAGATACGCAGTATTTT
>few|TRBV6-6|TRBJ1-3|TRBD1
CATRDRAMSGTIYF
TGTGCCACCCGTGACAGGGCGATGTCGGGGACCATATATTTT
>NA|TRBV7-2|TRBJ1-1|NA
CASSLQLNTEAFF
TGTGCCAGCAGCTTACAGCTGAACACTGAAGCTTTCTTT
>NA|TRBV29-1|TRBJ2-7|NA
CSVMVYEQYF
TGCAGCGTTATGGTCTACGAGCAGTACTTC
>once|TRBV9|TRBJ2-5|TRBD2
CASSVNGGETQYF
TGTGCCAGCAGCGTAAACGGGGGGGAGACCCAGTACTTC
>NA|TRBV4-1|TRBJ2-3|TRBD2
CASSQEVWEPGLALNRTDTQYF
TGCGCCAGCAGCCAAGAAGTTTGGGAACCGGGACTAGCGTTGAATCGCACAGATACGCAGTATTTT
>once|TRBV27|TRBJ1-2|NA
CASSFSLNYGYTF
TGTGCCAGCAGTTTTTCACTTAACTATGGCTACACCTTC
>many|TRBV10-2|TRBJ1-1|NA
CASSVNYVNTEAFF
TGCGCCAGCAGTGTCAACTACGTGAACACTGAAGCTTTCTTT
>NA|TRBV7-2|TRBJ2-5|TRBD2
CASSSQVAGEETQYF
TGTGCCAGCAGCTCCCAGGTAGCGGGAGAAGAGACCCAGTACTTC
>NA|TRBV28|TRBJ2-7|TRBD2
CSGHSCSGEKIGSSYEQYF
TGTTCGGGGCACAGCTGTAGCGGGGAAAAAATAGGGAGCTCCTACGAGCAGTACTTC
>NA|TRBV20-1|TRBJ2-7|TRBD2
CSAGLAAEQYF
TGCAGTGCCGGACTAGCGGCCGAGCAGTACTTC
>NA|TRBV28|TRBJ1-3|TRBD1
CASSLLQGVGNTIYF
TGTGCCAGCAGTTTATTACAGGGGGTTGGAAACACCATATATTTT
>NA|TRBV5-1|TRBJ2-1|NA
CASSSLQDSTIPNEQFF
TGCGCCAGCAGCTCACTACAGGACAGTACGATTCCCAATGAGCAGTTCTTC
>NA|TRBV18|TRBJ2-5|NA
CASSPLSQGSTETQYF
TGTGCCAGCTCACCACTTTCCCAGGGGTCTACGGAGACCCAGTACTTC
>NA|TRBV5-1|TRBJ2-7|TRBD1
CASSLGDRGIREQYF
TGCGCCAGCAGCTTGGGGGACAGGGGGATACGGGAGCAGTACTTC
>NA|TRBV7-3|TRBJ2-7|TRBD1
CASSPTGLAEQYF
TGTGCCAGCAGCCCGACAGGGCTAGCCGAGCAGTACTTC
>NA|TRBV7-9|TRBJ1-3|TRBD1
CASRTGYPAGNTIYF
TGTGCCAGCAGGACAGGGTATCCGGCTGGAAACACCATATATTTT